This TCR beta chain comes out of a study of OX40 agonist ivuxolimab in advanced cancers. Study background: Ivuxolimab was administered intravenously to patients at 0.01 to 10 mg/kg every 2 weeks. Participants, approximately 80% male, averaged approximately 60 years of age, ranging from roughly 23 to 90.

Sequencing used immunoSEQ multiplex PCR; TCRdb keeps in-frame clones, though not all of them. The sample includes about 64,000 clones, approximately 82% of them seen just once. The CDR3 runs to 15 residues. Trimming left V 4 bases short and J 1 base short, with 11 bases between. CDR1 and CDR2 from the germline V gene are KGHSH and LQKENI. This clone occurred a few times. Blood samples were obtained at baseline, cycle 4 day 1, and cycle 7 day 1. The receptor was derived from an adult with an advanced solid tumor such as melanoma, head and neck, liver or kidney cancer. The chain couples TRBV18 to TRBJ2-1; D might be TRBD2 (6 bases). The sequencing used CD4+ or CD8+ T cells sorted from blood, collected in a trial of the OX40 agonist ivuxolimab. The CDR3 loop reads CASSLLAESYNEQFF. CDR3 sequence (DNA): TGTGCCAGCTCACTTTTAGCGGAATCCTACAATGAGCAGTTCTTC.